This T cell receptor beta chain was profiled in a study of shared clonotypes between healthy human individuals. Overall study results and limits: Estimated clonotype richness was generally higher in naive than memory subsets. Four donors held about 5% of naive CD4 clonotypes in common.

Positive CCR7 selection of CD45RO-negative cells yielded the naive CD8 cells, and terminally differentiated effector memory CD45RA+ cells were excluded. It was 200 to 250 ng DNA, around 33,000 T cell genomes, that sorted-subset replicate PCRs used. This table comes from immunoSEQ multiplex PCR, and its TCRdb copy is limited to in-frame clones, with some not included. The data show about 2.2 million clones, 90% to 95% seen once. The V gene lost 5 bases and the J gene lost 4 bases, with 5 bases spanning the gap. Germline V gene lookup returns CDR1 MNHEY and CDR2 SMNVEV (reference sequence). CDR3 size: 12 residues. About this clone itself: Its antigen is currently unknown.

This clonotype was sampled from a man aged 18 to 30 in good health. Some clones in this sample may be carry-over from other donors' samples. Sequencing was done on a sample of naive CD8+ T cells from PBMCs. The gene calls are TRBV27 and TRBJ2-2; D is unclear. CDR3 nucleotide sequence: TGTGCCAGCAGTAGACTCACCGGGGAGCTGTTTTTT. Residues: CASSRLTGELFF.